This T cell receptor (beta chain) was sequenced in a study of blood T cell repertoires in COVID-19. Whole-study context: PBMCs, B-cell-depleted T cells, or T cells were the source of the cDNA or gDNA that made up the material.

Trimming stripped 4 bases from V and 7 bases from J, with 10 bases between. The CDR3 runs to 11 residues. Germline loops: CDR1 GTSNPN, CDR2 SVGIG (reference sequence). Clinical history as reported by participants underpinned cohort assignment. Clones were sequenced by immunoSEQ multiplex PCR, and TCRdb holds only the in-frame ones, with some missing. The data show approximately 170,000 clones, 80% seen once. V and J are TRBV30 and TRBJ1-2; no firm D call. This TCR was sampled from a middle-aged man who had recovered from COVID-19. Sample: PBMCs or T cells enriched from blood (not recorded which). CDR3 coding DNA: TGTGCCTGGACAACGCGGGGTGGCTACACCTTC. Its protein is CAWTTRGGYTF.